The 16 T cell receptor beta chains in this list originate from one sample, sequenced in a study of Ad26.COV2.S vaccination and SARS-CoV-2 variants (dated by TCRdb to the early 2020s). In the paper's terms, the treatment or condition label means: around 19 received Ad26.COV2.S at low or high dose, single or two shots; about 5 received placebo; per-sample allocation not given. For vaccine and placebo recipients, repertoires were sequenced using samples collected on day 63 after the first injection. To prepare the library, the immunoSEQ multiplex PCR assay was applied. The immuneACCESS repertoire file appears here via TCRdb, limited to in-frame rearrangements. These files lack a portion of the clones; in checked studies, under half of the deficit traces to unresolved V genes, and the cause of the others is not known. The sample table lists about 250,000 clones, around 87% of them with a count of one. Of the sample, more than 2.5% falls within the top ten clones.

This material consisted of peripheral blood, taken in a trial of Ad26.COV2.S vaccine versus placebo. The receptors shown here come from a person between 18 and 60 years old who received the Ad26.COV2.S COVID-19 vaccine or a placebo.

This chain uses TRBV11-2 with TRBJ2-7; possibly TRBD1 for D (5 bases). The CDR3 runs 12 residues. V was cut by 9 bases and J by 0 bases, with 9 bases left in between. Germline CDR1 reads SGHAT; CDR2 reads FQNNGV. The CDR3: CASDDSSYEQYF. CDR3 nucleotide sequence: TGTGCCAGTGACGACAGCTCCTACGAGCAGTACTTC.

The DNA for the CDR3 is TGTGCCAGCAGTTTACACTCGGGGGAGCAGTACTTC. Protein product: CASSLHSGEQYF. The J gene is TRBJ2-7, the V gene TRBV28; the D gene is possibly TRBD2 (5 bases). Germline-derived CDR1 and CDR2 are MDHEN and SYDVKM. Trimming pared 2 bases from V and 7 bases from J, leaving 9 bases between. This CDR3 is 12 amino acids long.

The V and J genes are TRBV25-1 and TRBJ2-3; TRBD1 matches at 9 bases. The CDR3 consists of 13 residues. Trimming cost V 4 bases and J 14 bases; bases outside gene matches: 10. Per germline, CDR1 MGHDK and CDR2 SYGVNS. The CDR3 nucleotides read TGTGCCAGCAGTGTACCGGGACAGGGATGGGTGTATTTT. Translated: CASSVPGQGWVYF.

This clone was found a few times. The chain is built from TRBV28 and TRBJ1-6; tentatively, D is TRBD1 (6 bases). In germline, CDR1 is MDHEN, CDR2 SYDVKM. Trimming stripped 7 bases from V and 7 bases from J, with 8 bases between. The CDR3 consists of 12 residues. The CDR3 coding sequence is TGTGCCAGCACCAGGGGAAATTCACCCCTCCACTTT. Translation: CASTRGNSPLHF.

This clone is a singleton in its sample. The CDR3, as DNA: TGCGCCAGCAGCTTGGGCCCAGGGGTAACCGGGGAGCTGTTTTTT. Amino acids: CASSLGPGVTGELFF. The genes are TRBV5-1 and TRBJ2-2, with a tentative D call TRBD1 (6 bases). V lost 0 bases and J lost 5, with 11 bases in between. CDR1 and CDR2 from the germline V gene are SGHRS and YFSETQ. The CDR3 runs 15 residues. Drawing the rest from reference TRBV5-1 and TRBJ2-2, the complete variable domain is KAGVTQTPRYLIKTRGQQVTLSCSPISGHRSVSWYQQTPGQGLQFLFEYFSETQRNKGNFPGRFSGRQFSNSRSEMNVSTLELGDSALYLCASSLGPGVTGELFFGEGSRLTVL.

V usage is TRBV6-5 and J usage is TRBJ2-1; 7 bases map to TRBD2. Germline V gene data show CDR1 as MNHEY and CDR2 as SVGAGI. With 7 bases clipped from V and 0 bases from J, the junction kept 6 bases outside the gene matches. This CDR3 has 15 amino acids. The CDR3 nucleotides read TGTGCCAGCAAGCGGGGCCTTAGCTCCTACAATGAGCAGTTCTTC. Translating it yields CASKRGLSSYNEQFF.

This clone was picked up one time. The chain uses TRBV12-5 and TRBJ2-3; tentatively, D is TRBD1 (5 bases). V was cut by 2 bases and J by 3 bases, with 9 bases left in between. The germline V gene encodes CDR1 LGHNT and CDR2 FRNRAP. CDR3 length equals 14 residues. The CDR3 is CASGLSRDTDTQYF. The CDR3, as DNA: TGTGCTAGTGGTTTGAGCAGGGATACAGATACGCAGTATTTT.

The chain uses TRBV18 and TRBJ1-1, with a weak D call TRBD1 (5 bases). The V end was cut by 0 bases, the J end by 6 bases, with 14 bases between. CDR1 and CDR2 (germline): KGHSH, LQKENI. The CDR3 is made up of 15 amino acids. CDR3 in DNA: TGTGCCAGCTCACCACCGTTGGGGGGAATGCCTGAAGCTTTCTTT. Protein sequence: CASSPPLGGMPEAFF.

The gene calls are TRBV2 and TRBJ2-7; D might be TRBD1 (6 bases). This CDR3 comprises 13 residues. V lost 5 bases, J lost 2 bases, and 10 bases lay in between. CDR1 SNHLY and CDR2 FYNNEI come from the germline V gene. CDR3 in amino acids: CASSMDRTYEQYF. The CDR3 DNA follows: TGTGCCAGCAGTATGGACAGAACCTACGAGCAGTACTTC.

The genes are TRBV4-1 and TRBJ1-5, with D uncertain. With 1 base removed from V and 8 bases from J, the gap between germline ends came to 12 bases. Germline V gene lookup returns CDR1 MGHRA and CDR2 YSYEKL. This CDR3 region has 14 residues. The CDR3 is CASSQVGEGKPQHF. CDR3 nucleotide sequence: TGCGCCAGCAGCCAAGTAGGAGAGGGTAAGCCCCAGCATTTT.

This chain uses TRBV18 with TRBJ1-1; D gene uncertain. CDR1 is KGHSH and CDR2 is LQKENI in the germline V gene. Between the trimmed V and J ends, which lost 3 bases and 8 bases, there was a span of 10 bases. The length of the CDR3 is 12 residues. CDR3 in DNA: TGTGCCAGCTCACCTAGTAGCGGAGAAGCTTTCTTT. It encodes CASSPSSGEAFF.

This clone has only one observation. The chain carries TRBV3-1 (or the pseudogene TRBV3-2) and TRBJ1-1; unclear D gene. V was clipped by 1 base and J by 3 bases, with 3 bases between them. CDR1 and CDR2 (germline): LGHDT, YNNKEL (reference sequence). The CDR3 has 12 amino acids. In nucleotides, the CDR3 is TGTGCCAGCAGCCAAGGCCACACTGAAGCTTTCTTT. Its translation is CASSQGHTEAFF.

V usage is TRBV19 and J usage is TRBJ1-4; TRBD1 is a possible D gene (6 bases). The germline CDR1 and CDR2 sequences are LNHDA and SQIVND (reference sequence). CDR3 size: 16 residues. The V gene lost 1 base and the J gene lost 4 bases, with 13 bases spanning the gap. CDR3 in DNA: TGTGCCAGTAGTATAGGAGGTGGACAGCGTAATGAAAAACTGTTTTTT. Its protein is CASSIGGGQRNEKLFF. Filled out from reference TRBV19 and TRBJ1-4, the complete variable domain reads DGGITQSPKYLFRKEGQNVTLSCEQNLNHDAMYWYRQDPGQGLRLIYYSQIVNDFQKGDIAEGYSVSREKKESFPLTVTSAQKNPTAFYLCASSIGGGQRNEKLFFGSGTQLSVL.

This sequence joins TRBV29-1 and TRBJ2-3; 8 bases line up with TRBD2. This CDR3 spans 14 amino acids. CDR1 is SQVTM and CDR2 is ANQGSEA in the germline V gene. Trimming took 7 bases from V and 6 from J; bases not matched to a gene: 12. CDR3 sequence reads: CSAPPGGSRDTQYF. The CDR3 coding sequence is TGCAGCGCCCCTCCGGGAGGGAGTCGGGATACGCAGTATTTT.

This clone appeared once. For the CDR3, the DNA is TGTGCCAGCTCACCATCTGCAGGGGACTATGGCTACACCTTC. Protein product: CASSPSAGDYGYTF. This chain connects TRBV18 to TRBJ1-2; maybe TRBD1 (6 bases). This CDR3 spans 14 amino acids. Germline CDR1 reads KGHSH; CDR2 reads LQKENI. V was cut by 2 bases and J by 3 bases, with 10 bases left in between.

V usage is TRBV2 and J usage is TRBJ2-1, with D possibly TRBD1 on 5 matching bases. There are 16 residues in the CDR3. CDR1 SNHLY and CDR2 FYNNEI come from the germline V gene. Trimming removed 7 bases at V and 0 bases at J, with 16 bases between. CDR3 protein: CASTDPDSVSYNEQFF. CDR3 coding DNA: TGTGCCAGCACCGACCCCGACAGCGTCTCCTACAATGAGCAGTTCTTC.